The 26 T cell receptor beta chains below all came from one sample that was sequenced in a study of OX40 agonist ivuxolimab in advanced cancers. The assay was immunoSEQ multiplex PCR, and TCRdb's table has in-frame clones only and misses some. The sample lists around 60,000 clones, nearly 95% occurring once. The sequenced sample was CD4+ or CD8+ T cells sorted from blood, obtained in a trial of the OX40 agonist ivuxolimab. The receptors stem from an adult with an advanced solid tumor such as melanoma, head and neck, liver or kidney cancer.

This clone was picked up one time. CDR3 sequence: CASSPLSLADTQYF. For the CDR3, the DNA is TGCGCCAGCAGCCCGTTGTCCCTGGCAGATACGCAGTATTTT. The chain employs TRBV5-1 and TRBJ2-3, with D hard to call. The CDR3 covers 14 residues. CDR1 and CDR2 from the germline V gene are SGHRS and YFSETQ. The V end was cut by 4 bases, the J end by 4 bases, with 13 bases between.

The chain employs TRBV7-8 and TRBJ2-7; D is perhaps TRBD1 (5 bases). Germline V CDR1 and CDR2: SGHVS, FQNEAQ. The CDR3 runs to 17 residues. Trimming cost V 5 bases and J 5 bases, with 25 bases left between them. The CDR3 DNA sequence: TGTGCCAGCAGCGTAGGTCGCAGGGCGATGGCTTCCCACGAGCAGTACTTC. Encoded protein: CASSVGRRAMASHEQYF.

The chain is built from TRBV7-9 and TRBJ2-3; TRBD2 matches at 7 bases. CDR1 and CDR2 (germline): SEHNR, FQNEAQ (reference sequence). Trimming took 8 bases from V and 1 from J; bases not matched to a gene: 6. This CDR3 is 14 amino acids long. The CDR3 DNA sequence: TGTGCCAGCGTCGCCAGCGGGGGCACAGATACGCAGTATTTT. Encoded protein: CASVASGGTDTQYF.

V gene TRBV2 combines with J gene TRBJ2-1, with 9 bases fitting TRBD2. After removal of 7 bases from V and 3 bases from J, the junction contained 7 bases not matched to a gene. The length of the CDR3 is 15 residues. The germline V gene encodes CDR1 SNHLY and CDR2 FYNNEI. The CDR3 loop is CASIPRTSVYNEQFF. In DNA, the CDR3 is TGTGCCAGCATCCCGAGGACTAGCGTCTACAATGAGCAGTTCTTC.

The J gene is TRBJ2-1, the V gene TRBV19; D perhaps matches TRBD2 (6 bases). The CDR3 sequence is 18 residues long. V gave up 7 bases and J gave up 5 bases, with 27 bases separating them. In germline, CDR1 is LNHDA, CDR2 SQIVND (reference sequence). In nucleotides, the CDR3 is TGTGCCAGTACGGAGGATGGTTGGCGGGGCTCGGCCGACAATGAGCAGTTCTTC. It translates to CASTEDGWRGSADNEQFF.

The chain employs TRBV29-1 and TRBJ2-5; 8 bases match TRBD1. The junction had 5 bases not matched to a gene; V was cut back by 7 bases and J by 1 base. This CDR3 has 13 amino acids. Germline values: CDR1 SQVTM, CDR2 ANQGSEA. The CDR3 bases are TGCAGCGAGAGACAGGGGCTCCAAGAGACCCAGTACTTC. It codes for CSERQGLQETQYF. The full variable domain, its missing parts supplied by reference TRBV29-1 and TRBJ2-5, is SAVISQKPSRDICQRGTSLTIQCQVDSQVTMMFWYRQQPGQSLTLIATANQGSEATYESGFVIDKFPISRPNLTFSTLTVSNMSPEDSSIYLCSERQGLQETQYFGPGTRLLVL.

This sequence joins TRBV7-9 and TRBJ2-3; 7 positions match TRBD1. CDR1 is SEHNR and CDR2 is FQNEAQ in the germline V gene (reference sequence). The CDR3 length is 16 residues. V gave up 1 base and J gave up 0 bases; unmatched junction bases: 4. The CDR3 nucleotides are TGTGCCAGCAGCTTAGGGGACAGTTCTAGCACAGATACGCAGTATTTT. Translating gives CASSLGDSSSTDTQYF.

A single count supports this clone. V usage is TRBV30 and J usage is TRBJ2-7; unclear D gene. Germline CDR1 is GTSNPN and CDR2 is SVGIG (reference sequence). Trimming stripped 0 bases from V and 6 bases from J, with 12 bases between. This CDR3 spans 13 amino acids. The CDR3 reads CAWSVVWSAEQYF. The CDR3 region has the DNA TGTGCCTGGAGTGTTGTGTGGAGCGCCGAGCAGTACTTC.

Comment on this clone: Other DNA sequences in the same sample also yield this CDR3. This chain uses TRBV28 with TRBJ2-7; the match to TRBD1 covers 8 bases. Germline V gene lookup returns CDR1 MDHEN and CDR2 SYDVKM. The CDR3 sequence is 14 residues long. The J segment lost 3 bases and the V segment lost 5 bases, leaving 6 bases of the junction unmatched. The chain's CDR3 is CASSPRDRGYEQYF. The CDR3 nucleotides read TGTGCCAGCAGTCCCCGAGACAGGGGCTACGAGCAGTACTTC.

The table lists this clone with a count of one. This chain joins TRBV30 and TRBJ2-7, with D hard to call. Trimming cost V 2 bases and J 1 base, with 12 bases left between them. From germline, CDR1 is GTSNPN and CDR2 SVGIG (reference sequence). There are 14 residues in the CDR3. Here the CDR3 reads CAWSIHDGSYEQYF. The CDR3 coding sequence is TGTGCCTGGAGTATTCATGACGGGTCCTACGAGCAGTACTTC. The full variable domain, rest sourced from reference TRBV30 and TRBJ2-7, is SQTIHQWPATLVQPVGSPLSLECTVEGTSNPNLYWYRQAAGRGLQLLFYSVGIGQISSEVPQNLSASRPQDRQFILSSKKLLLSDSGFYLCAWSIHDGSYEQYFGPGTRLTVT.

V and J are TRBV29-1 and TRBJ2-2; D remains unclear. The V end lost 1 base, the J end lost 8 bases, and 8 bases lay between the germline ends. Germline CDR1 reads SQVTM; CDR2 reads ANQGSEA. CDR3 length equals 12 residues. Here the CDR3 DNA reads TGCAGCGTTGAAGTACAAGGGGGGGAGCTGTTTTTT. The encoded protein is CSVEVQGGELFF.

V gene TRBV7-9 combines with J gene TRBJ1-4; D is possibly TRBD1 (6 bases). The V gene's germline CDR1 is SEHNR and CDR2 FQNEAQ (reference sequence). The CDR3 is made up of 17 amino acids. Trimming cost V 1 base and J 6 bases, with 18 bases left between them. The CDR3 nucleotides are TGTGCCAGCAGCTTAGGGCCGCGACAGGTTGCCCATGAAAAACTGTTTTTT. Translating gives CASSLGPRQVAHEKLFF.

This chain joins TRBV7-6 and TRBJ2-3; 12 bases are a match to TRBD2. The trim removed 3 bases at V and 6 bases at J, leaving 1 base unmatched. The CDR3 is made up of 14 amino acids. The germline gives CDR1 SGHVS, CDR2 FNYEAQ. This chain's CDR3 is CASSLTSGSDTQYF. In DNA, the CDR3 is TGTGCCAGCAGCTTGACTAGCGGGAGTGATACGCAGTATTTT.

This clone was seen a handful of times. J is TRBJ1-5 and V is TRBV27; 7 nucleotides agree with TRBD1. The CDR3 contains 15 residues. Trimming removed 4 bases from V and 4 bases from J; junction bases left unmatched: 7. Germline CDR1 is MNHEY and CDR2 is SMNVEV (reference sequence). CDR3 in amino acids: CASSSGTVINQPQHF. The DNA of the CDR3 is TGTGCCAGCAGTTCCGGGACAGTCATTAATCAGCCCCAGCATTTT.

The chain carries TRBV28 and TRBJ2-7; D call uncertain. Germline V gives CDR1 MDHEN, CDR2 SYDVKM. Trimming cost V 3 bases and J 2 bases, with 14 bases left between them. The CDR3 totals 15 residues. CDR3 coding DNA: TGTGCCAGCAGTTTCCGCGTGGACGGACCCTACGAGCAGTACTTC. This translates into CASSFRVDGPYEQYF.

The V and J genes are TRBV5-1 and TRBJ2-1, with TRBD1 matching over 10 bases. The CDR3 loop spans 15 amino acids. The trim removed 3 bases at V and 9 bases at J, leaving 9 bases unmatched. Germline CDR1 SGHRS, CDR2 YFSETQ. DNA for the CDR3: TGCGCCAGCAGCTCAAGCGGGACAGGGGTGGGTGAGCAGTTCTTC. This sequence encodes CASSSSGTGVGEQFF.

This clone was picked up one time. The rearrangement joins TRBV21-1 to TRBJ2-3; the DNA was not used to check the table's D call, TRBD1. TRBV21-1 is tagged as a pseudogene. The CDR3 runs to 15 residues. The CDR3 protein is CASSIRDRAVDTQYF. CDR3 bases: TGTGCCAGCAGCATCCGGGACAGGGCGGTGGATACGCAGTATTTT.

CDR3 residues: CASRPDSDAGYTF. In DNA, the CDR3 is TGTGCCAGTCGCCCGGACAGTGATGCAGGCTACACCTTC. The V and J genes are TRBV19 and TRBJ1-2, with D maybe TRBD1 (6 bases). V gave up 8 bases and J gave up 8 bases, with 18 bases separating them. CDR1 is LNHDA and CDR2 is SQIVND in the germline V gene (reference sequence). CDR3 size: 13 residues.

In regard to this clone: The same CDR3 also results from other DNA sequences found in this sample. This rearrangement joins TRBV29-1 to TRBJ2-5; 7 bases fit TRBD2. The germline CDR1 and CDR2 sequences are SQVTM and ANQGSEA. V lost 7 bases and J lost 5; bases outside the gene matches: 13. CDR3 length: 14 amino acids. The CDR3 DNA reads TGCAGCGGAAACTTGGGAGGGGTGGGCGAGACCCAGTACTTC. This sequence encodes CSGNLGGVGETQYF.

For the CDR3, the DNA is TGTGCCAGCAGCTGGGGAACTGCGAACACCGGGGAGCTGTTTTTT. This sequence encodes CASSWGTANTGELFF. V and J are TRBV7-2 and TRBJ2-2; D uncertain. V lost 4 bases and J 0 bases, leaving 9 bases between the germline ends. Germline CDR1 and CDR2: SGHTA and FQGNSA. The CDR3 is 15 residues long.

V gene TRBV28 combines with J gene TRBJ2-1; D may be TRBD1 (6 bases). CDR1 and CDR2 (germline): MDHEN, SYDVKM. V lost 3 bases and J lost 1, with 10 bases in between. The CDR3 runs 15 residues. CDR3 nucleotide sequence: TGTGCCAGCAGTTTTATGGGGGCTTCCTACAATGAGCAGTTCTTC. Translated: CASSFMGASYNEQFF.

The chain joins TRBV28 to TRBJ2-7, with a tentative D call TRBD2 (6 bases). Trimming took 5 bases from V and 0 from J, leaving 14 bases between them. There are 15 residues in the CDR3. The germline V gene encodes CDR1 MDHEN and CDR2 SYDVKM. The CDR3 reads CASSPLAYGSYEQYF. The CDR3 DNA follows: TGTGCCAGCAGTCCTCTAGCGTACGGCTCCTACGAGCAGTACTTC.

This chain links TRBV11-3 with TRBJ2-1; 10 bases align to TRBD2. CDR1 is SGHNT, CDR2 YENEEA, per germline. V lost 2 bases and J lost 2; bases outside the gene matches: 9. The CDR3 is 18 amino acids. In DNA form, the CDR3 reads TGTGCCAGCAGCTTATTTCCGGGACTAGCGATCGCCTACAATGAGCAGTTCTTC. Translated: CASSLFPGLAIAYNEQFF.

The V gene is TRBV27, the J gene TRBJ2-2; 8 bases line up with TRBD1. Germline CDR1 MNHEY, CDR2 SMNVEV (reference sequence). V dropped 6 bases and J dropped 2; count of bases not matched to a gene: 8. This CDR3 is built from 16 residues. The CDR3 loop is CASSLLGQANTGELFF. Written as DNA, the CDR3 is TGTGCCAGCAGCCTCTTGGGACAGGCTAACACCGGGGAGCTGTTTTTT.

Regarding this clone: One junction end does not reproduce the germline sequence, and a read error may be involved. This chain connects TRBV7-7 to TRBJ2-1, with 7 bases matching TRBD2. CDR3 length equals 15 residues. CDR1 is SSHAT and CDR2 is FNYEAQ in the germline V gene (reference sequence). For the CDR3, the DNA is TGTGCTAGCAGCTTAGGGCTAGCGGAGGAGGATGAGCAGTTCTTC. Amino acids: CASSLGLAEEDEQFF. Full variable domain (missing parts from reference TRBV7-7 and TRBJ2-1): GAGVSQSPRYKVTKRGQDVTLRCDPISSHATLYWYQQALGQGPEFLTYFNYEAQPDKSGLPSDRFSAERPEGSISTLTIQRTEQRDSAMYRCASSLGLAEEDEQFFGPGTRLTVL.

The chain employs TRBV20-1 and TRBJ2-7, with D hard to call. The germline V gene encodes CDR1 DFQATT and CDR2 SNEGSKA (reference sequence). This CDR3 has 11 amino acids. V shed 4 bases and J shed 3 bases, with 7 bases lying between them. The CDR3 nucleotides are TGCAGTGCTACTCCAGGCTACGAGCAGTACTTC. It specifies CSATPGYEQYF.